These 10 T cell receptor beta chains were sequenced from one sample in a study of Ad26.COV2.S vaccination and SARS-CoV-2 variants. As to treatment: roughly 19 received Ad26.COV2.S at low or high dose, single or two shots; about 5 received placebo; per-sample allocation not given. Samples analyzed were those drawn on day 63 after the first vaccine or placebo injection. Profiled with immunoSEQ multiplex PCR; TCRdb holds only in-frame clones, not every one. The sample holds around 380,000 clones, roughly nine tenths seen once. The sample here was peripheral blood, taken in a trial of Ad26.COV2.S vaccine versus placebo. These receptors were taken from a person between 18 and 65 years old who received the Ad26.COV2.S COVID-19 vaccine or a placebo.

The chain couples TRBV4-1 to TRBJ2-7; D gene uncertain. The CDR3 spans 12 residues. V lost 0 bases and J 7 bases, leaving 7 bases between the germline ends. Looked up from germline, CDR1 is MGHRA and CDR2 is YSYEKL. This CDR3 is CASSQELGEQYF. CDR3 sequence (DNA): TGCGCCAGCAGCCAAGAGTTGGGAGAGCAGTACTTC.

The chain recombines TRBV5-1 with TRBJ2-6; 14 nucleotides align to TRBD2. V shed 2 bases and J 0 bases; nucleotides not matched to a gene: 13. This CDR3 is built from 22 residues. CDR1 SGHRS and CDR2 YFSETQ come from the germline V gene. This chain's CDR3 is CASSFFPRGLAGVRSGANVLTF. CDR3 coding DNA: TGCGCCAGCAGCTTCTTCCCGCGGGGACTAGCGGGGGTCCGCTCTGGGGCCAACGTCCTGACTTTC.

The rearrangement links TRBV19 to TRBJ2-1, with 8 bases that match TRBD1. This CDR3 is built from 16 residues. Germline assignment: CDR1 LNHDA and CDR2 SQIVND (reference sequence). V lost 5 bases, J lost 8 bases, and 14 bases stayed unmatched. CDR3 in DNA: TGTGCCAGTAGTTCCCAGGGCAGGGGGCATATGGATGAGCAGTTCTTC. It encodes CASSSQGRGHMDEQFF.

J is TRBJ2-7 and V is TRBV4-3; 13 nucleotides agree with TRBD2. V lost 3 bases to trimming and J lost 5 bases; unmatched junction nucleotides: 4. The CDR3 runs 15 residues. Germline values: CDR1 LGHNA, CDR2 YSLEER. The chain's CDR3 is CASSQTSGGTDEQYF. The CDR3, as DNA: TGCGCCAGCAGCCAGACTAGCGGGGGGACCGACGAGCAGTACTTC.

The genes are TRBV12-3 or TRBV12-4 and TRBJ1-2, with D possibly TRBD1 on 5 matching bases. This CDR3 has 13 residues. V dropped 1 base and J dropped 5 bases, with 8 bases sitting between them. CDR3 amino acids: CASSLGGVYGYTF. As DNA, the CDR3 is TGTGCCAGCAGTTTAGGAGGGGTGTATGGCTACACCTTC.

V is TRBV5-8 and J is TRBJ2-3; no reliable D call. V lost 0 bases, J lost 1 base, and 3 bases lay in between. The germline CDR1 and CDR2 sequences are SGHTS and YDEGEE. This CDR3 region has 13 residues. The CDR3 DNA reads as TGTGCCAGCAGCTTGGGGGGCACAGATACGCAGTATTTT. Encoded protein: CASSLGGTDTQYF.

The chain joins TRBV19 to TRBJ1-1; D remains ambiguous. V shed 7 bases and J shed 1 base, with 16 bases lying between them. Germline CDR1 reads LNHDA; CDR2 reads SQIVND (reference sequence). The CDR3 runs 15 residues. CDR3 DNA sequence: TGTGCCAGTATGCCGACCAGGACCCCGAACACTGAAGCTTTCTTT. This gives the protein CASMPTRTPNTEAFF.

The chain is built from TRBV4-1 and TRBJ2-3; 10 positions agree with TRBD2. Per germline, CDR1 MGHRA and CDR2 YSYEKL. The CDR3 is 14 residues long. The trim removed 6 bases at V and 4 bases at J, leaving 4 bases unmatched. Here the CDR3 DNA reads TGCGCCAGCAGGAGAGCGGGGGGGTCAGATACGCAGTATTTT. Protein: CASRRAGGSDTQYF.

The chain carries TRBV12-2 and TRBJ2-7; whether TRBD2, the table's D call, matches the DNA was not checked. TRBV12-2 is a pseudogene. CDR3 length equals 15 residues. Here the CDR3 DNA reads TGTGCAAGTCGCTTACGACGGGTCACTGGATACGAGCAGTACTTC. Protein product: CASRLRRVTGYEQYF.

The chain carries TRBV5-1 and TRBJ2-5; D remains ambiguous. The CDR3 has 14 residues. V lost 6 bases to trimming and J lost 1 base, with 13 bases between them. Germline V gene sequence: CDR1 SGHRS, CDR2 YFSETQ. Here the CDR3 DNA reads TGCGCCAGCAACGGCGAAGGGTCCCAAGAGACCCAGTACTTC. It specifies CASNGEGSQETQYF.